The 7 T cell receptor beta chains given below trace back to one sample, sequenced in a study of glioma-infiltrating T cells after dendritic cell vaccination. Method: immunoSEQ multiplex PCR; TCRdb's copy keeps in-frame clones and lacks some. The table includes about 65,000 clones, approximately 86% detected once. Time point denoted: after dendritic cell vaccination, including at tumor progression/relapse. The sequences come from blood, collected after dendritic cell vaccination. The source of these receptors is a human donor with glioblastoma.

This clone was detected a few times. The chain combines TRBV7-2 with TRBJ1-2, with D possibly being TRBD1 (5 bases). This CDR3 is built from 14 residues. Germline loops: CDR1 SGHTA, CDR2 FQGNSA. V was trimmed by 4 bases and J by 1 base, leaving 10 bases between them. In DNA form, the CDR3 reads TGTGCCAGCAGCTCCACCAGGGTTAACTATGGCTACACCTTC. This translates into CASSSTRVNYGYTF.

The CDR3 is CASSPADSEAFF. As DNA, the CDR3 is TGTGCCAGCTCACCAGCGGACAGTGAAGCTTTCTTT. V is TRBV18 and J is TRBJ1-1; D is perhaps TRBD1 (6 bases). The V and J ends lost 2 bases and 7 bases respectively, with 8 bases between them. The germline CDR1 and CDR2 sequences are KGHSH and LQKENI. The CDR3 has 12 residues.

The CDR3 is CASSLEDRVHVLTF. Here the CDR3 DNA reads TGTGCCAGCAGCTTAGAGGACAGGGTTCACGTCCTGACTTTC. This chain uses TRBV7-3 with TRBJ2-6, with 8 bases identical to TRBD1. V shed 2 bases, J shed 11 bases, and the junction held 5 bases outside the gene matches. This CDR3 is built from 14 residues. Per the germline V gene, CDR1 is SGHTA and CDR2 is FQGTGA.

The chain's CDR3 is CATSRQGKETQYF. The CDR3 bases are TGTGCCACCAGTCGACAGGGAAAAGAGACCCAGTACTTC. The chain recombines TRBV15 with TRBJ2-5; 7 bases map to TRBD1. V lost 6 bases, J lost 3 bases, and 4 bases stayed unmatched. Germline CDR1 and CDR2: LNHNV and YYDKDF (reference sequence). The CDR3 spans 13 residues.

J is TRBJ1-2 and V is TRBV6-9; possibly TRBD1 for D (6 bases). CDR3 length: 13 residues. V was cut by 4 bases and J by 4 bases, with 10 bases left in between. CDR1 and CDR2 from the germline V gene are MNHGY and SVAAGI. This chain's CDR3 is CASSFPDSYGYTF. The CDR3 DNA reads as TGTGCCAGCAGTTTTCCGGACAGCTATGGCTACACCTTC.

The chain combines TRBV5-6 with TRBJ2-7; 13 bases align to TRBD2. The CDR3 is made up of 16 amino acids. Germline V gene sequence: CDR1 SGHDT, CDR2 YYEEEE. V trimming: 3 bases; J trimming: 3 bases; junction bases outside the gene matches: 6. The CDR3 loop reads CASSSTRLAGGYEQYF. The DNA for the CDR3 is TGTGCCAGCAGCTCAACTAGACTAGCGGGGGGCTACGAGCAGTACTTC.

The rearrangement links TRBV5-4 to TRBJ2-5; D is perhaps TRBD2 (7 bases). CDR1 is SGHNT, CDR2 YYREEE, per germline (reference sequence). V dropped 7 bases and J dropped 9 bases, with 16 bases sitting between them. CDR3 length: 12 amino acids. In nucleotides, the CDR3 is TGTGCCAGCTCTCGGGGGGAGGGGGCCCAGTACTTC. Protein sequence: CASSRGEGAQYF.